This TCR beta chain was sequenced during a study of T cell responses to AZD1222 COVID-19 vaccine (dated by TCRdb to 2020 to 2022). In the study overall: AZD1222 recipients with second doses at about 4 weeks or about 12 weeks were pooled, because spike-specific TCR depth and breadth did not differ between schedules. TCR sequencing was performed for 230 to 250 trial participants, of whom some 200 were given two doses of AZD1222 and around 25 were given two doses of MenACWY control vaccine. Trial participants were enrolled by age into subgroups of 18-55, 56-69 and 70-plus years, and around 150, 29 and 61 TCR-sequenced participants, respectively, were included in these subgroups.

On the study overall, not on this receptor specifically: Because no day 14 peak-response samples were available, the repertoires could be characterized only after the peak T cell response. The vaccine-associated CD4 TCRs covered the entire spike protein, and the dominant responses fell in regions 160-218 and 743-854. Epitopes outside the regions mutated in the B.1.351 and B.1.1.7 variants were reportedly recognized by nearly half of the unique spike-specific TCRs. The 56-69-year group was small, and its depth increase did not reach significance, likely because of low power. After two AZD1222 doses, both the breadth and the depth of spike-specific TCRs were significantly higher than at day 0 and than in MenACWY recipients. Conclusions about previously exposed vaccinees were limited because only six AZD1222 recipients were SARS-CoV-2 seropositive at baseline. Most participants were white British and females outnumbered males, and the authors suggested that clonal diversity may have been underestimated.

Cut back by 3 bases and 1 base, the V and J ends lie 9 bases apart. The CDR3 sequence holds 14 residues, the cysteine and phenylalanine included. Only the CDR3 portion is preserved as DNA: 42 bases, with reading frame beginning at the first base. The germline V gene supplies CDR1 ENHRY and CDR2 SYGVKD. The CDR3 regions of human TCRbeta chains were analyzed by immunosequencing. Per the authors' processing: TCRs in the repertoires were matched against a reference library of SARS-CoV-2-specific TCRs that had been generated with the MIRA antigen-specificity platform. Breadth was defined as the fraction of unique TCRs that were SARS-CoV-2-associated, and depth was defined as the fraction of total T cells that were SARS-CoV-2-associated. Using the MIRA data, each spike-specific TCR was mapped to the spike region that the TCR reacts to and placed in a CD4 or CD8 class. Log10-transformed breadth and depth values were compared by one-way ANOVA with Sidak's multiple comparisons tests. This is the immuneACCESS table as TCRdb keeps it, with only in-frame sequences that have V and J called. A part of the clones is gone; compared with another copy, unresolved V genes explain less than half, and the rest is unexplained. V and J calls and clone size are copied from that table; D and trimming were computed from the DNA. Counted in this sample were tens of thousands of clones; roughly nine tenths of them appeared once. Roughly 5% of the sample goes to the ten largest clones.

With respect to this clone: The antigen this receptor binds is unknown. No base-level quality is on record; no much larger clone is a single base apart.

This specimen's time point label, interpreted: baseline before first vaccination. Vaccinee samples came from UK trials COV001 and COV002, including a single-blind randomized controlled phase 2/3 trial of AZD1222 (ChAdOx1 nCoV-19) in healthy adults. For TCRbeta chain sequencing, PBMC samples from trial participants were taken at day 0 and at day 28 after the second dose. This chain joins TRBV10-3 to TRBJ1-1, with an unclear D gene assignment. The TCR comes from an adult in good health. This specimen consisted of peripheral blood, obtained on day 0 of AZD1222 vaccination. CDR3 protein: CAISEYRQNTEAFF. The DNA sequence follows: TGTGCCATCAGTGAATATCGACAGAACACTGAAGCTTTCTTT.